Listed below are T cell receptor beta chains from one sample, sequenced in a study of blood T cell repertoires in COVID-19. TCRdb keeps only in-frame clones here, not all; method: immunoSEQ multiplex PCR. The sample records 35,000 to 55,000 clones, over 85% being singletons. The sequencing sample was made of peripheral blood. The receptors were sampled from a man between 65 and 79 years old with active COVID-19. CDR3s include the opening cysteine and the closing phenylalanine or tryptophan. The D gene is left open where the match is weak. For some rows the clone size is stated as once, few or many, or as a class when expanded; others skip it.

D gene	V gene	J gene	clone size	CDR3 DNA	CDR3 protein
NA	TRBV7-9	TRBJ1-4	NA	TGTGCCAGCGAATCCGGGATTAATGAAAAACTGTTTTTT	CASESGINEKLFF
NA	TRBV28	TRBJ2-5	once	TGTGCCAGCAGTTCCCAGGGGCAGCGAAGGGATACCCAGTACTTC	CASSSQGQRRDTQYF
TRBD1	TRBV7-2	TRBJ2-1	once	TGTGCCAGCAGCTCCCAGCCCGCCAGGGGGCTCTACAATGAGCAGTTCTTC	CASSSQPARGLYNEQFF
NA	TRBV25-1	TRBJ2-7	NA	TGTGCCAGCAGTGACACCGGTCGACTGGAGCAGTACTTC	CASSDTGRLEQYF
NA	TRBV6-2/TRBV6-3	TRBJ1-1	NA	TGTGCCAGCAGTTACCCTATTCTCACTCGACAGCATTCGGGGGACACTGAAGCTTTCTTT	CASSYPILTRQHSGDTEAFF
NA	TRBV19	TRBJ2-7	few	TGTGCCAGTGCGTCGGGAACCGCCTACGAGCAGTACTTC	CASASGTAYEQYF
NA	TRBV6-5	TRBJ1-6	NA	TGTGCCAGCAGTCCGGGAGTACGGGGTAATTCACCCCTCCACTTT	CASSPGVRGNSPLHF
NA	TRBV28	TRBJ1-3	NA	TGTGCCAGCAGTTTTTGGGGGCTGTCTGGAAACACCATATATTTT	CASSFWGLSGNTIYF
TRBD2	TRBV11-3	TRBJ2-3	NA	TGTGCCAGCAGCTCGGGACTAGCTCCGCGAGATACGCAGTATTTT	CASSSGLAPRDTQYF
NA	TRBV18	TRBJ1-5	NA	TGTGCCAGCTCACTACAGGGAAGGAGCAATCAGCCCCAGCATTTT	CASSLQGRSNQPQHF
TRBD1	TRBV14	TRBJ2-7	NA	TGTGCCAGCAGCCAGACAGGGGTGGGCGAGCAGTACTTC	CASSQTGVGEQYF
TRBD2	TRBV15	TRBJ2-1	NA	TGTGCCACCAGCTTTGGGACTAGCGGTGACAATGAGCAGTTCTTC	CATSFGTSGDNEQFF
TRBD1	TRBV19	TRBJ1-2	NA	TGTGCCAGTAGTATTAGCCCAACAGGGGGTGGCTACACCTTC	CASSISPTGGGYTF
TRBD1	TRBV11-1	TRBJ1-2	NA	TGTGCCAGCAGCCCTCGACAGGGGAACAACTATGGCTACACCTTC	CASSPRQGNNYGYTF
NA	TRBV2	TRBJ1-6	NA	TGTGCCAGCAGTCGGCAGCAAGGAGTCAATTCACCCCTCCACTTT	CASSRQQGVNSPLHF
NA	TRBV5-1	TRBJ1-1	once	TGCGCCAGCAGCTTGGACAGCCTGAACACTGAAGCTTTCTTT	CASSLDSLNTEAFF